A selection of T cell receptor beta chains follows, all from one sample in a study of blood T cell repertoires in COVID-19. Only in-frame clones appear in the TCRdb table, and some are missing; sequencing was by immunoSEQ multiplex PCR. The sample yields 70,000 or so clones, roughly 75% seen once. The material sequenced was peripheral blood. These receptors came from a human donor in a cohort sampled during active COVID-19. Both conserved end residues are part of each CDR3. The D gene is left open where the match is weak. A row's size may be missing; if present it is once, few, many or a size class.

length	D	V	J	size	DNA	CDR3
15	NA	TRBV6-7	TRBJ1-6	NA	TGTGCCAGCAGTTACTCGGACGAGGCTAGCTCACCCCTCCACTTT	CASSYSDEASSPLHF
14	TRBD2	TRBV7-7	TRBJ2-1	NA	TGTGCTAGCAGCTTATACGGGAGGGGCGATGAGCAGTTCTTC	CASSLYGRGDEQFF
12	NA	TRBV6-1	TRBJ1-1	once	TGTGCCAGCAGTGAAATGGGGACACGAGCTTTCTTT	CASSEMGTRAFF
15	TRBD2	TRBV6-2/TRBV6-3	TRBJ2-7	once	TGTGCCAGCAGTTACTCGCCTAGCGGGCTCTCTCAGTATGACTTC	CASSYSPSGLSQYDF
14	NA	TRBV7-9	TRBJ1-3	few	TGTGCCAGCAGCTTATCAGGGGACGGAAACACCATATATTTT	CASSLSGDGNTIYF
13	NA	TRBV3-1/TRBV3-2	TRBJ1-5	once	TGTGCCAGCAGCCAAGATCCCCCCGGGCCCCAGCATTTT	CASSQDPPGPQHF
15	TRBD1	TRBV25-1	TRBJ2-1	NA	TGTGCCAGCAGTGGGACAGGGGTTACCTACAATGAGCAGTTCTTC	CASSGTGVTYNEQFF
15	NA	TRBV6-2/TRBV6-3	TRBJ2-7	NA	TGTGCCAGCAGTTACTTATCAGGGGTCTCCTACGAGCAGTACTTC	CASSYLSGVSYEQYF
13	NA	TRBV14	TRBJ2-3	NA	TGTGCCAGCGGCCCGGCGGGCACAGATACGCAGTATTTT	CASGPAGTDTQYF
14	NA	TRBV5-1	TRBJ1-5	NA	TGCGCCAGCAGCTTGGAGGGGAACGGTCAGCCCCAGCATTTT	CASSLEGNGQPQHF
13	NA	TRBV7-8	TRBJ1-2	NA	TGTGCCAGCAGCTTGAATGTAGCGGATGGCTACACCTTC	CASSLNVADGYTF
16	TRBD1	TRBV5-6	TRBJ1-4	NA	TGTGCCAGCAGCTTGTGGGACAGGGTCACTAATGAAAAACTGTTTTTT	CASSLWDRVTNEKLFF
16	NA	TRBV9	TRBJ2-1	once	TGTGCCAGCAGCGTAGGAGGGACAAGCTCCTACAATGAGCAGTTCTTC	CASSVGGTSSYNEQFF
15	TRBD1	TRBV5-1	TRBJ2-3	NA	TGCGCCAGCAGCTCCGGACAGGGCTACACAGATACGCAGTATTTT	CASSSGQGYTDTQYF
15	TRBD2	TRBV5-1	TRBJ2-2	NA	TGCGCCAGCAGGCGGGAGCTAGCGGGGACCGGGGAGCTGTTTTTT	CASRRELAGTGELFF
17	NA	TRBV6-6	TRBJ2-6	NA	TGTGCCAGCAGTCCGGGGGCAGGGGGCTCTGGGGCCAACGTCCTGACTTTC	CASSPGAGGSGANVLTF
17	TRBD1	TRBV14	TRBJ2-1	few	TGTGCCAGCAGCCAAGATGGGGGCAGGGGGATATACAATGAGCAGTTCTTC	CASSQDGGRGIYNEQFF
14	TRBD2	TRBV3-1/TRBV3-2	TRBJ2-3	NA	TGTGCCAGCAGACCGGGACTACCCACAGATACGCAGTATTTT	CASRPGLPTDTQYF
15	NA	TRBV11-2	TRBJ1-3	NA	TGTGCCAGCAGCTTAAACAGGTTCTCTGGAAACACCATATATTTT	CASSLNRFSGNTIYF
14	TRBD1	TRBV6-2/TRBV6-3	TRBJ2-7	NA	TGTGCCAGCAGTTACGTCTGGACAGGGACCGAGCAGTACTTC	CASSYVWTGTEQYF